The clone carrying this T cell receptor (beta chain) was recorded at least ten times. Its cognate antigen is unknown. The data stem from a study of T cell repertoires in cytomegalovirus infection. About the research overall: Evidence of both CMV infection and a matching HLA type came from public TCR beta signatures. Study observations and caveats: Dominating the ex vivo response were HLA-C-restricted CMV-specific TCR beta clonotypes. Carriers of CMV and the relevant HLA type were discriminated by public TCR beta frequency.

TCRdb redid the calling of the reads with MiXCR, one entry per CDR3 protein. The sample has some 300,000 distinct CDR3 sequences; approximately 8.9% are singletons. The clonotype was recovered from a human donor in good health (CMV status not recorded). Some clones in this sample may be carry-over from other donors' samples. Sequences were obtained from PBMCs.

The CDR3 coding sequence is TGTGCCAGCAGTTTAATGAGGCTCGGTGGCTACACCTTC. Encoded protein: CASSLMRLGGYTF. The chain employs TRBV12-3 or TRBV12-4 and TRBJ1-2, with D uncertain. V was shortened by 2 bases and J by 7 bases, with 11 bases between the two germline ends. This CDR3 is 13 amino acids long.